The entry below describes one T cell receptor (beta chain). Sequenced by immunoSEQ multiplex PCR; TCRdb stores in-frame clones only, minus some. The profile shows some 760,000 clones, roughly 88% of them singletons. CDR1 and CDR2 (germline): MDHEN, SYDVKM. Trimming stripped 7 bases from V and 0 bases from J, with 13 bases between. This CDR3 region has 16 residues. The data belong to a study of shared T cell receptors in the human thymus. The same sample was also studied in work on human thymus T cells.

This clonotype was obtained from a girl in the first two years of life with a congenital heart defect. The specimen sequenced was thymocytes. This chain connects TRBV28 to TRBJ1-6; no reliable D call. The CDR3 loop is CASMSGRASYNSPLHF. CDR3 in DNA: TGTGCCAGCATGTCGGGGAGGGCCTCCTATAATTCACCCCTCCACTTT.